These 10 T cell receptor beta chains originate from one sample sequenced in a study of PD-L1 blockade in urothelial cancer (dated 2017 in TCRdb). The sample's time point, from its label and the paper: pretreatment peripheral blood. Receptor amplification or capture employed the immunoSEQ multiplex PCR assay. TCRdb obtained this table from immuneACCESS and retained in-frame rearrangements with V and J assigned. These tables miss some clones; where compared with another copy, unresolved V genes account for less than half of the shortfall, and the remainder is unexplained. The sample table lists about 63,000 clones, roughly 79% of them with a count of one. 5.7% of the sample is taken by the ten largest. The sequences come from PBMCs, collected around atezolizumab (anti-PD-L1) treatment. The receptors stem from a man aged 65 to 79 with urothelial cancer.

This rearrangement joins TRBV7-9 to TRBJ2-1; no firm D call. Germline lookup yields CDR1 SEHNR and CDR2 FQNEAQ (reference sequence). The CDR3 has 14 residues. V shed 5 bases and J shed 0 bases, with 8 bases lying between them. CDR3 region: CASSLVSSYNEQFF. The CDR3 DNA follows: TGTGCCAGCAGCCTCGTTAGCTCCTACAATGAGCAGTTCTTC.

V is TRBV19 and J is TRBJ1-2, with D perhaps matching TRBD1 (6 bases). Trimming took off 10 bases at V and 4 bases at J, with 16 bases between the two ends. CDR3 length: 13 amino acids. The germline V gene encodes CDR1 LNHDA and CDR2 SQIVND (reference sequence). The CDR3 DNA is TGTGCCACCCAGGGGAAGGACCCCTATGGCTACACCTTC. Protein: CATQGKDPYGYTF.

The rearrangement links TRBV5-1 to TRBJ2-7; TRBD2 aligns across 10 bases. There are 14 residues in the CDR3. Germline V gene lookup returns CDR1 SGHRS and CDR2 YFSETQ. V trimming: 2 bases; J trimming: 3 bases; junction bases outside the gene matches: 2. CDR3 in amino acids: CASSFGLADYEQYF. In DNA, the CDR3 is TGCGCCAGCAGCTTCGGACTAGCGGACTACGAGCAGTACTTC.

The chain links TRBV9 to TRBJ2-1, with 10 nucleotides matching TRBD2. The V gene end was trimmed by 3 bases and the J gene end by 3 bases; junction bases not matched to a gene: 3. The germline gives CDR1 SGDLS, CDR2 YYNGEE. The CDR3 covers 15 residues. The CDR3 protein is CASSEKRGGYNEQFF. CDR3 bases: TGTGCCAGCAGCGAGAAGCGGGGGGGCTACAATGAGCAGTTCTTC.

The chain employs TRBV5-5 and TRBJ2-3; TRBD2 matches at 12 bases. From germline, CDR1 is SGHKS and CDR2 YYEKEE (reference sequence). With V trimmed by 4 bases and J by 0 bases, 6 bases remained unmatched. The CDR3 sequence is 17 residues long. In DNA, the CDR3 is TGTGCCAGCAGCCTAAGGACTAGCGGGATAAGCACAGATACGCAGTATTTT. This encodes CASSLRTSGISTDTQYF.

V gene TRBV18 combines with J gene TRBJ2-7, with 13 bases fitting TRBD2. The CDR3 totals 15 residues. The germline CDR1 and CDR2 sequences are KGHSH and LQKENI. V dropped 4 bases and J dropped 2; count of bases not matched to a gene: 2. DNA of the CDR3: TGTGCCAGCTCACACACTAGCGGGAGGGCCTACGAGCAGTACTTC. Amino acids: CASSHTSGRAYEQYF.

The rearrangement joins TRBV28 to TRBJ2-3, with 12 positions matching TRBD2. V gave up 4 bases and J gave up 3 bases; unmatched junction bases: 2. The CDR3 consists of 15 residues. CDR1 is MDHEN and CDR2 is SYDVKM in the germline V gene. The CDR3 DNA reads as TGTGCCAGCAGTTCCCTAGCGGGGGGGACAGATACGCAGTATTTT. Translated: CASSSLAGGTDTQYF.

Notes on this clone: The junction does not match germline at one end; this may be a read error. The rearrangement joins TRBV7-2 to TRBJ2-5; possibly TRBD2 for D (6 bases). Germline-derived CDR1 and CDR2 are SGHTA and FQGNSA. The CDR3 spans 17 residues. Written as DNA, the CDR3 is TGTGCCAGCAGCCTAGCCGGTTTGGCCTCCGGAGGGGAGACCCAGTACTTC. Its translation: CASSLAGLASGGETQYF.

The rearrangement links TRBV6-4 to TRBJ1-1, with D tentatively TRBD1 (6 bases). Germline CDR1 and CDR2: MRHNA and SNTAGT. The CDR3 extends over 13 amino acids. V gave up 6 bases and J gave up 1 base, with 9 bases separating them. In nucleotides, the CDR3 is TGTGCCAGCAGCGAACAGGGGAACACTGAAGCTTTCTTT. Translated: CASSEQGNTEAFF.

V usage is TRBV7-3 and J usage is TRBJ2-5, with a tentative D call TRBD1 (5 bases). The CDR3 runs to 16 residues. With 1 base removed from V and 2 bases from J, the gap between germline ends came to 14 bases. Germline CDR1 SGHTA, CDR2 FQGTGA. The CDR3, as DNA: TGTGCCAGCAGCTTAAGGGCGCAGGGCTGGCAAGAGACCCAGTACTTC. Protein: CASSLRAQGWQETQYF.